A selection of T cell receptor beta chains follows, all from one sample in a study of radiotherapy plus CTLA-4 blockade in lung cancer. The protocol was immunoSEQ multiplex PCR, while the TCRdb copy is restricted to in-frame clones and leaves out a portion. Of 100,000 to 150,000 clones in the sample, 75% to 90% were seen once. Sequencing was performed on peripheral blood, taken from a patient treated with radiotherapy plus ipilimumab. Receptors originate from a human donor with non-small cell lung cancer that progressed on radiotherapy plus ipilimumab. CDR3s include the opening cysteine and the closing phenylalanine or tryptophan. The order of the fields is V gene, J gene, D gene, clone size, CDR3 DNA, CDR3 protein. A D gene is named only where the DNA matches it firmly. Size is stated for part of the rows, as once, few or many counts, or as a class when the clone is expanded.

TRBV29-1	TRBJ1-2	.	.	TGCAGCGTAGCTGCCGGGCAGGTTAGCTATGGCTACACCTTC	CSVAAGQVSYGYTF
TRBV27	TRBJ2-7	.	.	TGTGCCAGCCTGAGCCTCTCCTACGAGCAGTACTTC	CASLSLSYEQYF
TRBV5-1	TRBJ2-7	.	.	TGCGCCAGCAGCTTGGAATGGGGTGTGGACAACTACGAGCAGTACTTC	CASSLEWGVDNYEQYF
TRBV30	TRBJ2-1	.	.	TGTGCCTGGACCCATGGCTCGGGTGAGCAGTTCTTC	CAWTHGSGEQFF
TRBV5-1	TRBJ2-3	TRBD1	once	TGCGCCAGCAGCATAACGGGACAGGGTGGGCATACGCAGTATTTT	CASSITGQGGHTQYF
TRBV7-9	TRBJ1-3	.	once	TGTGCCAGCAGCCCCCGTGACACAGGATTATCTGGAAACACCATATATTTT	CASSPRDTGLSGNTIYF
TRBV10-3	TRBJ1-2	TRBD1	.	TGTGCCATCAAAAGCGGGGACAGCGGTCAAAGCTACACCTTC	CAIKSGDSGQSYTF
TRBV18	TRBJ2-2	.	.	TGTGCCACTTCTGCGAACACCGGGGAGCTGTTTTTT	CATSANTGELFF
TRBV6-1	TRBJ2-1	.	.	TGTGCCAGCAGAGAGACAGCTTACAATGAGCAGTTCTTC	CASRETAYNEQFF
TRBV6-6	TRBJ2-5	.	.	TGTGCCAGCAGTTGGGGGGGCGCGGGACCACAAGAGACCCAGTACTTC	CASSWGGAGPQETQYF
TRBV5-4	TRBJ1-2	.	.	TGTGCCAGCAGCTTGGAAGGGGGTAACTATGGCTACACCTTC	CASSLEGGNYGYTF
TRBV10-3	TRBJ2-5	.	.	TGTGCCATCAGATCGGGGGCAGGGACCCAGTACTTC	CAIRSGAGTQYF
TRBV9	TRBJ1-1	.	.	TGTGCCAGCAGCCAAGTGAACACTGAAGCTTTCTTT	CASSQVNTEAFF
TRBV19	TRBJ2-1	TRBD1	.	TGTGCCAGTAGTCCGTGGGACAGGGGGCTCTACAATGAGCAGTTCTTC	CASSPWDRGLYNEQFF
TRBV2	TRBJ2-1	.	.	TGTGCCAGCAGTGAAGAACGAGCGGCCTACAATGAGCAGTTCTTC	CASSEERAAYNEQFF
TRBV11-3	TRBJ2-7	.	.	TGTGCCAGCAGCTTAGGTTTCGGGGGCTACGAGCAGTACTTC	CASSLGFGGYEQYF
TRBV2	TRBJ2-5	TRBD2	.	TGTGCCAGCAGTGAAGGGGCCCTAGCGGGGTACCAAGAGACCCAGTACTTC	CASSEGALAGYQETQYF
TRBV9	TRBJ2-2	TRBD2	.	TGTGCCAGCAGCGTTGACGGGAGGGCTGACGGGGAGCTGTTTTTT	CASSVDGRADGELFF
TRBV19	TRBJ1-2	TRBD1	once	TGTGCCAGTAGTCCTCAGGACAGGCAACCCTATGGCTACACCTTC	CASSPQDRQPYGYTF
TRBV14	TRBJ2-1	TRBD2	.	TGTGCCAGCAGCCAACGACTAGCGGGGTACAATGAGCAGTTCTTC	CASSQRLAGYNEQFF
TRBV11-2	TRBJ2-3	.	.	TGTGCCAGCAGCTCCACCCTAGTTGCGGCTAGCACAGATACGCAGTATTTT	CASSSTLVAASTDTQYF
TRBV2	TRBJ2-5	TRBD2	few	TGTGCCAGCAGAAGCGGGAGGGCCGGGAGTTTGGAGACCCAGTACTTC	CASRSGRAGSLETQYF
TRBV30	TRBJ2-1	.	.	TGTGCCTGGGCCCCGGGGAATGAGCAGTTCTTC	CAWAPGNEQFF
TRBV19	TRBJ1-4	.	.	TGTGCCAGTAGCTTTGGCGTCTCTGCAACTAATGAAAAACTGTTTTTT	CASSFGVSATNEKLFF
TRBV18	TRBJ1-2	.	.	TGTGCCAGCTCACCCCAGGCGGGGGGCGATGTCGCTATATATGGCTACACCTTC	CASSPQAGGDVAIYGYTF
TRBV5-6	TRBJ2-3	.	.	TGTGCCAGCAGCCAGACAATAGCGAGTAGCACAGATACGCAGTATTTT	CASSQTIASSTDTQYF
TRBV18	TRBJ1-5	.	.	TGTGCCAGCTCACCGGGGGGCCCCGGGAGGGATCAGCCCCAGCATTTT	CASSPGGPGRDQPQHF
TRBV5-6	TRBJ1-1	.	once	TGTGCCAGCAGCTTGGCCGGGCCTTCCGGGGCTGAAGCTTTCTTT	CASSLAGPSGAEAFF
TRBV29-1	TRBJ1-1	.	.	TGCAGCGGTAACCTGCTACAGAACACTGAAGCTTTCTTT	CSGNLLQNTEAFF
TRBV29-1	TRBJ2-5	.	.	TGCAGCGTTGAAAGGGGGAGCATAGAGACCCAGTACTTC	CSVERGSIETQYF
TRBV29-1	TRBJ2-5	.	.	TGCAGCGTTGATGTGAGGGAGACCCAGTACTTC	CSVDVRETQYF
TRBV2	TRBJ2-2	TRBD2	.	TGTGCCAGCGGGGAGGGCAAAGCGAACACCGGGGAGCTGTTTTTT	CASGEGKANTGELFF
TRBV25-1	TRBJ2-3	.	.	TGTGCCAGCAGTGAATTGGAGGGAGATACGCAGTATTTT	CASSELEGDTQYF
TRBV6-6	TRBJ2-2	TRBD1	.	TGTGCCAGCAGCTTGGACAGGGTGGTCCGGGAGCTGTTTTTT	CASSLDRVVRELFF
TRBV7-9	TRBJ2-1	TRBD2	.	TGTGCCAGCAGCTCACACGGACTAGCGGGAAAAGAGGAGCAGTTCTTC	CASSSHGLAGKEEQFF
TRBV23-1	TRBJ2-2	.	.	TGCGCCAGCACACCGTCGGTAGATGTCGGGGAGCTGTTTTTT	CASTPSVDVGELFF
TRBV20-1	TRBJ2-5	.	.	TGCAGTGCTAGAGGTAGCGAGACCCAGTACTTC	CSARGSETQYF
TRBV11-1	TRBJ1-2	TRBD1	.	TGTGCCAGCAGCTTGGGACAGAGTTATGGCTACACCTTC	CASSLGQSYGYTF
TRBV5-6	TRBJ1-2	.	once	TGTGCCAGCAGCTTGGCAACCCTAGGCAACTATGGCTACACCTTC	CASSLATLGNYGYTF
TRBV5-1	TRBJ2-7	TRBD2	.	TGCGCCAGCAGCTTGGCCCCCTATAGCGGGAGGCCGTACTTC	CASSLAPYSGRPYF
TRBV5-1	TRBJ1-1	TRBD1	.	TGCGCCAGCAGCCCTACGACAGGGACTGAAGCTTTCTTT	CASSPTTGTEAFF
TRBV12-5	TRBJ2-5	TRBD2	once	TGTGCTAGTGGCCTAACGTTAGCGGGAGTTCCGGAGACCCAGTACTTC	CASGLTLAGVPETQYF
TRBV9	TRBJ2-2	.	.	TGTGCCAGCAGCGTAGACCACACCGGGGAGCTGTTTTTT	CASSVDHTGELFF
TRBV2	TRBJ2-1	TRBD2	.	TGTGCCAGCAGTGAATCAGCGGGGAGAAGCGATGAGCAGTTCTTC	CASSESAGRSDEQFF
TRBV11-2	TRBJ2-2	.	.	TGTGCCAGCAGCCGAACAGGGGGGGAGCTGTTTTTT	CASSRTGGELFF
TRBV28	TRBJ1-4	.	.	TGTGCCAGTAACTTCCATGGGGCGGATGAAAAACTGTTTTTT	CASNFHGADEKLFF
TRBV6-1	TRBJ2-2	TRBD2	.	TGTGCCAGCAGTGGGGCAGCGGGAAACACCGGGGAGCTGTTTTTT	CASSGAAGNTGELFF
TRBV5-6	TRBJ2-3	.	.	TGTGCCAGCAGCTTGTTGGTGGGGAGAGATACGCAGTATTTT	CASSLLVGRDTQYF
TRBV10-2	TRBJ2-7	.	.	TGCGCCAGCAGTGACGGGGGTGGCTCCGAGCAGTACTTC	CASSDGGGSEQYF
TRBV5-4	TRBJ2-3	TRBD2	.	TGTGCCAGCAGCCTCTTAGCGGGACTTAGCACAGATACGCAGTATTTT	CASSLLAGLSTDTQYF
TRBV9	TRBJ2-3	.	.	TGTGCCAGCAGCGTCCGACAGACCACAGATACGCAGTATTTT	CASSVRQTTDTQYF
TRBV29-1	TRBJ1-1	TRBD1	.	TGCAGCGTGGCTGACAGGGGGCGAGGGGACACTGAAGCTTTCTTT	CSVADRGRGDTEAFF
TRBV5-1	TRBJ2-5	TRBD2	.	TGCGCCAGCAGGGGGGGAAGCGGGACCCCGTACCAAGAGACCCAGTACTTC	CASRGGSGTPYQETQYF
TRBV6-5	TRBJ2-1	TRBD2	.	TGTGCCAGCACCCCAAGCGGGAGGGCCTACAATGAGCAGTTCTTC	CASTPSGRAYNEQFF
TRBV21-1	TRBJ2-1	.	.	TGTGCCAGCAGCAAAACCCCCAGTCAAATGGCCTCCTACAATGAGCAGTTCTTC	CASSKTPSQMASYNEQFF
TRBV29-1	TRBJ2-1	TRBD1	.	TGCAGCGTAACCGGGACAGCCTCCTACAATGAGCAGTTCTTC	CSVTGTASYNEQFF
TRBV4-2	TRBJ2-3	TRBD2	.	TGTGCCAGCAGCCAAGAATTGGAGGGAGGGAGCACAGATACGCAGTATTTT	CASSQELEGGSTDTQYF
TRBV7-3	TRBJ2-3	.	.	TGTGCCAGCAGCTTAAGGGCTAACACAGATACGCAGTATTTT	CASSLRANTDTQYF
TRBV7-6	TRBJ1-5	.	.	TGTGCCAGCAGCCCCCTTCCGGACAGAAATCAGCCCCAGCATTTT	CASSPLPDRNQPQHF
TRBV7-2	TRBJ2-7	TRBD1	.	TGTGCCAGCAGCTTAAGACAGGGTGACGAGCAGTACTTC	CASSLRQGDEQYF